The entry below describes one T cell receptor beta chain. Its antigen is not known. Multiplex touch-down PCR amplified TRB using TRB-A and TRB-B pools in one tube. No DNA is given; TCRdb re-called the multiplex PCR reads and lists each CDR3 protein once. The sample holds about 5,000 distinct CDR3 sequences. This CDR3 is 16 amino acids long. The V gene's germline CDR1 is SNHLY and CDR2 FYNNEI. This sample was taken from a study of T cell clusters in autoimmune cytopenias. Study observations and caveats: TRB repertoire shifts in secondary cytopenia and chronic lymphocytic leukemia mostly reflected lymphoma, not autoimmunity. Comparing secondary cytopenia with chronic lymphocytic leukemia showed no cluster-lack signature, apparently masked by lymphoma repertoire. Clustering suggested that physiological T cell clusters were missing in primary autoimmune cytopenia patients. Healthy donors had approximately 3.3-fold more exclusive TRB clusters than active autoimmune hepatitis patients.

TRB amplification used approximately 250 ng of peripheral blood genomic DNA. This TCR came from a human donor with an autoimmune cytopenia or autoimmune hepatitis (not recorded which). Specimen: peripheral blood. This sequence joins TRBV2 and TRBJ1-2; with no DNA, the TCRdb D assignment of TRBD1 cannot be verified. This chain's CDR3 is CASSALKGQGRDGYTF.